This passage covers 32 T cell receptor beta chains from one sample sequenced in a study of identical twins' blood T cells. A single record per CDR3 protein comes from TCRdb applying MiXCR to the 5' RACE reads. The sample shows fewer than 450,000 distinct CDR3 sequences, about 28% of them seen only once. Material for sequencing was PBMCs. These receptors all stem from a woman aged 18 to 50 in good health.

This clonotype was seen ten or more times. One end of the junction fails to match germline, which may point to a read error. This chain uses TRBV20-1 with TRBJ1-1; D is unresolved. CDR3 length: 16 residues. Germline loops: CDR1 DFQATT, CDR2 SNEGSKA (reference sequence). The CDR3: CSARVVRAGRNTEVFF. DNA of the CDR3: TGCAGTGCTAGAGTTGTAAGGGCAGGCCGAAACACTGAAGTTTTCTTT.

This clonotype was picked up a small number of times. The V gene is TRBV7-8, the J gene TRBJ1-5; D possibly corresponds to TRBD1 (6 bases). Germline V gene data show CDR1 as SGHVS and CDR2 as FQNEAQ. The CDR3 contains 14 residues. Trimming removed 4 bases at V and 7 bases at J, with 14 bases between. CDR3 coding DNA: TGTGCCAGCAGCTCCGACAGGCTTTTCCAGCCCCAGCATTTT. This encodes CASSSDRLFQPQHF.

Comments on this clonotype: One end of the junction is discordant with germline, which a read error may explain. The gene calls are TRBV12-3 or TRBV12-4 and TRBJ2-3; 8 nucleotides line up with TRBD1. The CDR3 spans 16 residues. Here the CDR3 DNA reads TGTGCCAGCAGTTTGAGGGTAGGGACAGGAACAGATATGCAGTATTTT. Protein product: CASSLRVGTGTDMQYF.

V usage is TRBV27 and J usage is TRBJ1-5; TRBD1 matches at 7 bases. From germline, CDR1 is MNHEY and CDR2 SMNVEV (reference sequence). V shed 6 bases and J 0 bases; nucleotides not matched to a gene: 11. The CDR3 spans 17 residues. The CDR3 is CASSRYRGGDSNQPQHF. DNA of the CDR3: TGTGCCAGCAGCCGGTACAGGGGCGGTGATAGCAATCAGCCCCAGCATTTT.

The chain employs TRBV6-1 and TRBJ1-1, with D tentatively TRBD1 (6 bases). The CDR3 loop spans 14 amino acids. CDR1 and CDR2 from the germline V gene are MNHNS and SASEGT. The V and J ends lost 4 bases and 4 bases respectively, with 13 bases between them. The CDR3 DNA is TGTGCCAGCAGTGTGGAGAAAGGGGGCACTGAAGCTTTCTTT. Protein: CASSVEKGGTEAFF.

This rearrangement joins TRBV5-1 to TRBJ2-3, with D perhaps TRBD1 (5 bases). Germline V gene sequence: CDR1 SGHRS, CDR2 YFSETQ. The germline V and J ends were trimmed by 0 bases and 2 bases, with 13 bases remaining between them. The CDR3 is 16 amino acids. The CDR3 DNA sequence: TGCGCCAGCAGCTTGGGGCACGACAGACACACAGATACGCAGTATTTT. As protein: CASSLGHDRHTDTQYF.

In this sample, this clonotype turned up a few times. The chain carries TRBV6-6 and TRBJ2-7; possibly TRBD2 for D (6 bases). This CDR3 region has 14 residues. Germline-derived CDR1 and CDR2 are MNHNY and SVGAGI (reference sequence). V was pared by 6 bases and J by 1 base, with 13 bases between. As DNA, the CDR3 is TGTGCCAGCAGCAGACTAGTCGAATCCTACGAGCAGTACTTC. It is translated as CASSRLVESYEQYF.

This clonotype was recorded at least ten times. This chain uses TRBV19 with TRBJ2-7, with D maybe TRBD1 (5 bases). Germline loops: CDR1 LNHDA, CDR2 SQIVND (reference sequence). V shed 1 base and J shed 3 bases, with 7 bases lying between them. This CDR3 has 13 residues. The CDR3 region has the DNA TGTGCCAGTAGTATAGTTCAGGGCTACGAGCAGTACTTC. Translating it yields CASSIVQGYEQYF.

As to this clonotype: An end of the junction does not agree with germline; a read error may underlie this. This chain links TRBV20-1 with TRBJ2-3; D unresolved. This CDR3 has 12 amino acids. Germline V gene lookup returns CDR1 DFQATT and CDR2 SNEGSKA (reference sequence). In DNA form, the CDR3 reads TGCAGTGTTAGAAGCGACACAGATACGCAGTATTTT. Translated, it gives CSVRSDTDTQYF.

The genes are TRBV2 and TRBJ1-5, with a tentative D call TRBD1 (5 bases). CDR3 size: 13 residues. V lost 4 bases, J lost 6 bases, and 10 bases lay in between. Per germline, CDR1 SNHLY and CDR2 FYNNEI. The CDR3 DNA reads TGTGCCAGCAGTGGACAGACCGGTCAGCCCCAGCATTTT. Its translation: CASSGQTGQPQHF.

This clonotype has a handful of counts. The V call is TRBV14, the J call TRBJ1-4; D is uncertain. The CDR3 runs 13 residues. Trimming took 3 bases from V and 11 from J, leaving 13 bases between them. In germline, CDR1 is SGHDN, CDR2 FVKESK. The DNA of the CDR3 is TGTGCCAGCAGCCACGGCCACGGCGGGAAACTGTTTTTT. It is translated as CASSHGHGGKLFF.

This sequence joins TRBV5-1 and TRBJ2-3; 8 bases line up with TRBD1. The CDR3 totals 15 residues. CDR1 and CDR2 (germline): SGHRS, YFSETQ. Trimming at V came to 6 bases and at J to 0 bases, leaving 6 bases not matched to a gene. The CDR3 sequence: CASKPQGASTDTQYF. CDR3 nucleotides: TGCGCCAGCAAGCCCCAGGGGGCTAGCACAGATACGCAGTATTTT.

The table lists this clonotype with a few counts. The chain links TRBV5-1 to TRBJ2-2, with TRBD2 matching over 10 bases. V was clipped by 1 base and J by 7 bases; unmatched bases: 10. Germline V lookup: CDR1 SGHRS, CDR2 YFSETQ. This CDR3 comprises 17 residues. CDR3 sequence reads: CASSLTPASGSGGELFF. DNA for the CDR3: TGCGCCAGCAGCTTGACCCCCGCTAGCGGGAGCGGCGGGGAGCTGTTTTTT.

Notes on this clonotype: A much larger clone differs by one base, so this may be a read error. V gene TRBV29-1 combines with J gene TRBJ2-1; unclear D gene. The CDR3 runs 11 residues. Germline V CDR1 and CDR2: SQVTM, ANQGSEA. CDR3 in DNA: TGCAGCGTTTGGGCAAAGAATGAGCAGGTCTTC. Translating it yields CSVWAKNEQVF.

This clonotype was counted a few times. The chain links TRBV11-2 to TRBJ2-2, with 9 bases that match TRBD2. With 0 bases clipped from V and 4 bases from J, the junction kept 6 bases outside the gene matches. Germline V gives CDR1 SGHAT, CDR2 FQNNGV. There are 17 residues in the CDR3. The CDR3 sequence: CASSLELSSGITGELFF. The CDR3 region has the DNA TGTGCCAGCAGCTTAGAGCTATCTAGCGGGATCACCGGGGAGCTGTTTTTT. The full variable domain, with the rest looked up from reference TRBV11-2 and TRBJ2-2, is EAGVAQSPRYKIIEKRQSVAFWCNPISGHATLYWYQQILGQGPKLLIQFQNNGVVDDSQLPKDRFSAERLKGVDSTLKIQPAKLEDSAVYLCASSLELSSGITGELFFGEGSRLTVL.

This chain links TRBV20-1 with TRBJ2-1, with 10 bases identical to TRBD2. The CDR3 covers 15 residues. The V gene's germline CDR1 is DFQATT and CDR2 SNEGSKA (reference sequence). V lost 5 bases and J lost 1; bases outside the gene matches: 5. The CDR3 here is CSARSGRGSYNEQFF. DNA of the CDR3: TGCAGTGCTCGAAGCGGGAGGGGGTCCTACAATGAGCAGTTCTTC.

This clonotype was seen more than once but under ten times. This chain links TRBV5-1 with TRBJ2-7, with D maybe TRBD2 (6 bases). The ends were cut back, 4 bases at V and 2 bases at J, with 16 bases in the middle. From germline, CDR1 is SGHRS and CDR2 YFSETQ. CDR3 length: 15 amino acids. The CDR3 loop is CASSKTGTPTYEQYF. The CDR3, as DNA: TGCGCCAGCAGCAAAACCGGGACTCCGACCTACGAGCAGTACTTC. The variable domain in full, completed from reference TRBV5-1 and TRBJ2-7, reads KAGVTQTPRYLIKTRGQQVTLSCSPISGHRSVSWYQQTPGQGLQFLFEYFSETQRNKGNFPGRFSGRQFSNSRSEMNVSTLELGDSALYLCASSKTGTPTYEQYFGPGTRLTVT.

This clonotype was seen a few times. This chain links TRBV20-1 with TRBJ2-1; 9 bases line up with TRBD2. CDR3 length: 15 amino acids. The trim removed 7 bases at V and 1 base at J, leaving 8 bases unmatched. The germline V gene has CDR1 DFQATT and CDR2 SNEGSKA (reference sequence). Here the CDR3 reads CSVPGLAISYNEQFF. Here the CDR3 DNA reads TGCAGTGTCCCGGGACTAGCTATTTCCTACAATGAGCAGTTCTTC.

Written as DNA, the CDR3 is TGTGCCAGCAGCTTAAGTACATCGGCTGGGGCCAACGTCCTGACTTTC. Translation: CASSLSTSAGANVLTF. The chain links TRBV7-9 to TRBJ2-6; no clear D. Germline lookup yields CDR1 SEHNR and CDR2 FQNEAQ (reference sequence). The CDR3 consists of 16 residues. The V and J ends lost 2 bases and 2 bases respectively, with 10 bases between them.

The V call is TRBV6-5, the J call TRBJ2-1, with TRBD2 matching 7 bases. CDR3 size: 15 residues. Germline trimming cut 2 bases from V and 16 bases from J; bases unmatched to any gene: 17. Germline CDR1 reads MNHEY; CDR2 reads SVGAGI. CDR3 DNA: TGTGCCAGCAGTTACGATGGCGGGAGTACATTCTCATCCTTCTTC. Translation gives CASSYDGGSTFSSFF.

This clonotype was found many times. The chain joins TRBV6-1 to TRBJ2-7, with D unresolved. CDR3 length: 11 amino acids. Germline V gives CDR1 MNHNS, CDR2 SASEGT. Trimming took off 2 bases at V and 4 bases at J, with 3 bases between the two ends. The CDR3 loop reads CASSERYEQYF. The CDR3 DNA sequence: TGTGCCAGCAGTGAAAGGTACGAGCAGTACTTC.

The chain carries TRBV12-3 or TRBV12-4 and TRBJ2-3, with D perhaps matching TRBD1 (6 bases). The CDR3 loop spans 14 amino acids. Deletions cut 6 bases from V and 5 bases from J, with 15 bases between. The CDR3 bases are TGTGCCAGCAGCCTGGGACACTCGGGAGATACGCAGTATTTT. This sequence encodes CASSLGHSGDTQYF.

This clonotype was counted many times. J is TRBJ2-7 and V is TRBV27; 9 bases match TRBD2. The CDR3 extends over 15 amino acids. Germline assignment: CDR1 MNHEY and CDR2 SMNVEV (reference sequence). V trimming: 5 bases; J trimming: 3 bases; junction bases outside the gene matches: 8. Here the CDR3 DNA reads TGTGCCAGCAGTATCGGACTAGCGCCTTACTACGAGCAGTACTTC. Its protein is CASSIGLAPYYEQYF.

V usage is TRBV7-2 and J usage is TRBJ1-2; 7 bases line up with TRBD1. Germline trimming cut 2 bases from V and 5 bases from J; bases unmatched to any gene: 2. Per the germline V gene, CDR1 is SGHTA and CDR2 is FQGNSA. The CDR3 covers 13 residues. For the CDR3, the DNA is TGTGCCAGCAGCTTAAACAGGGGATATGGCTACACCTTC. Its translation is CASSLNRGYGYTF.

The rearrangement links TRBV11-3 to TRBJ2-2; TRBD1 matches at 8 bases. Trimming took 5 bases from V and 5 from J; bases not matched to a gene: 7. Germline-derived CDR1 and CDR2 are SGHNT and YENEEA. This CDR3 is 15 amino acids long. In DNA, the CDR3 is TGTGCCAGCAGCCAGCTGACAGGGGATACCGGGGAGCTGTTTTTT. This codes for CASSQLTGDTGELFF.

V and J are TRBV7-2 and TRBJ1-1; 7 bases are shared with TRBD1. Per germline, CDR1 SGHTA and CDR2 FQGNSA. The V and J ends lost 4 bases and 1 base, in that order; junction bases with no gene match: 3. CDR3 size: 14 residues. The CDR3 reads CASSSDRWNTEAFF. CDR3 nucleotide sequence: TGTGCCAGCAGCTCGGACAGGTGGAACACTGAAGCTTTCTTT.

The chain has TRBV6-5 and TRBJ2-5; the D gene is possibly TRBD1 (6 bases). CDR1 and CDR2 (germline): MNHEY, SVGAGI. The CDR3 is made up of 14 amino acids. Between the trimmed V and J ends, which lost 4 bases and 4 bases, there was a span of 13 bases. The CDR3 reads CASSSSGEGETQYF. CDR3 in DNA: TGTGCCAGCAGTTCCTCAGGGGAAGGAGAGACCCAGTACTTC.

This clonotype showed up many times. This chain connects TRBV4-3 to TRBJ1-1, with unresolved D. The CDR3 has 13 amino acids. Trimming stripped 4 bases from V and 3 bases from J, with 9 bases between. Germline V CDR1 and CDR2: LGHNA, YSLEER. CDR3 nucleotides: TGCGCCAGCAGCCCTGCGGCCTACACTGAAGCTTTCTTT. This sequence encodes CASSPAAYTEAFF.

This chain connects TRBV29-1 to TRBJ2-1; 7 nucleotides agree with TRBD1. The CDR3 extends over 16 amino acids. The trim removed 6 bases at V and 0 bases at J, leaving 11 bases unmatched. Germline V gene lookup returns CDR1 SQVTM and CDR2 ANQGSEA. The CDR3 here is CSVPGPQGFSYNEQFF. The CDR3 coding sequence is TGCAGCGTCCCGGGCCCACAGGGGTTCTCCTACAATGAGCAGTTCTTC.

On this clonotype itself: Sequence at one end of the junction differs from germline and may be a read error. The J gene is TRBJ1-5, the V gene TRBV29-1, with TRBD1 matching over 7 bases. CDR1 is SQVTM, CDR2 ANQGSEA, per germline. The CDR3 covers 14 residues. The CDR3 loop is CGVQQGRGNQPQHF. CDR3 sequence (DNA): TGCGGCGTACAACAGGGGAGAGGCAATCAGCCCCAGCATTTT.

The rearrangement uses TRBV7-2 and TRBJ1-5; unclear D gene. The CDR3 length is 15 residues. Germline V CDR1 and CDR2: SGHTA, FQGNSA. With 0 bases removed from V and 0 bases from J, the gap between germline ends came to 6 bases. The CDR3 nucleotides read TGTGCCAGCAGCTTAGCGTTGGATAGCAATCAGCCCCAGCATTTT. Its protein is CASSLALDSNQPQHF.

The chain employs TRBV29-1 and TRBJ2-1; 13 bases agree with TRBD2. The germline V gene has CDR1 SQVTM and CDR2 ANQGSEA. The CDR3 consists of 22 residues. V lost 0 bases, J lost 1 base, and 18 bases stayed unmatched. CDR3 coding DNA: TGCAGCGTTGAAGATCCATTCGGTAGACTAGCGGGGGGAAGGCGGTCCTACAATGAGCAGTTCTTC. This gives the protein CSVEDPFGRLAGGRRSYNEQFF.